This T cell receptor beta chain comes out of a study of cytomegalovirus exposure and HLA in healthy donors. Study information: There were 350 to 450 genotyped donors. Of these, about 86% fell in the genetic ancestry cluster associated with self-reported Caucasian donors. General study points: The authors considered a cluster of highly shared sequence variants likely to be a sequencing artifact. Specificity of a few CMV-associated chains for CMV antigens was verified in vitro.

Concerning this clone itself: Antigen: not known.

In the PCR, 60 Vbeta and 13 Jbeta primers were used. TCRdb's table, derived via immunoSEQ multiplex PCR, lists solely in-frame clones and lacks some. The table shows some 130,000 clones, with over 75% occurring only once. The TCR comes from a male donor in good health and CMV-seropositive. Sequencing input: PBMCs.

CDR3 nucleotides: TGTGCCATCAGTGAGTGGGCGGCGGGGGCTAGGCTGTACAATGAGCAGTTCTTC. Its protein is CAISEWAAGARLYNEQFF. This chain joins TRBV10-3 and TRBJ2-1, with D perhaps matching TRBD2 (7 bases). Germline CDR1 and CDR2: ENHRY and SYGVKD. The CDR3 spans 18 residues. The V end was cut by 1 base, the J end by 4 bases, with 20 bases between.